This TCR beta chain was recorded in a study of blood T cells in healthy people across ages. Study-level background: There was about one barcoded beta molecule captured by template switching per two T cells.

Combining a sample-barcoded 5' primer with a J-beta primer mix, a second PCR ran for about 6 to 11 cycles. The authors tagged each cDNA molecule using a template-switch adaptor with 12 random nucleotides. TCRdb itself ran the 5' RACE reads through MiXCR, one entry per CDR3 protein. The sample lists approximately 900,000 distinct CDR3 sequences, about 44% occurring once. On this clonotype itself: The antigen is undetermined.

General observations from the study: Compared with aged donors, long-lived donors showed fewer expanded clones, suggesting selection.

The TCR was taken from a man younger than 40 in good health. Sequencing was carried out using blood.

The CDR3 DNA sequence: TGCAGTGCCCACGGACAGGGCGGGGATGAAAAACTGTTTTTT. Its protein is CSAHGQGGDEKLFF. The gene calls are TRBV20-1 and TRBJ1-4; 8 bases line up with TRBD1. Trimming at V came to 6 bases and at J to 6 bases, leaving 9 bases not matched to a gene. The V gene's germline CDR1 is DFQATT and CDR2 SNEGSKA (reference sequence). This CDR3 has 14 residues.